The 8 T cell receptor beta chains below all came from one sample that was sequenced in a study of glioma-infiltrating T cells. Using RNA template, CDR3s of TCR alpha and beta were amplified with iRepertoire arm-PCR. TCRdb reprocessed the multiplex PCR reads with MiXCR, giving one entry per CDR3 protein. Altogether under 130,000 distinct CDR3 sequences are present, under 30% being singletons, with the ten largest covering 44%. The sequencing input was glioma tissue, nonneoplastic brain tissue, or PBMCs (not recorded which). These receptors came from a human donor with low-grade glioma or glioblastoma, undergoing nonglioma brain surgery, or in good health (not recorded which).

To note about this clonotype: This clone may be a read error of a much larger clone one base away. The rearrangement uses TRBV7-2 and TRBJ2-2, with D hard to call. This CDR3 has 15 residues. The germline gives CDR1 SGHTA, CDR2 FQGNSA. The CDR3 nucleotides are TGTGCCAGCAACTTAGTGTTTACCGGGACCGGGGAGCTGTTTTTT. Translated: CASNLVFTGTGELFF. The complete variable domain, with remaining parts taken from reference TRBV7-2 and TRBJ2-2, reads GAGVSQSPSNKVTEKGKDVELRCDPISGHTALYWYRQSLGQGLEFLIYFQGNSAPDKSGLPSDRFSAERTGGSVSTLTIQRTQQEDSAVYLCASNLVFTGTGELFFGEGSRLTVL.

The table lists this clonotype with a few counts. V gene TRBV20-1 combines with J gene TRBJ1-5, with TRBD1 matching over 10 bases. The CDR3 sequence is 16 residues long. With 3 bases clipped from V and 0 bases from J, the junction kept 5 bases outside the gene matches. Germline CDR1 and CDR2: DFQATT and SNEGSKA (reference sequence). CDR3 sequence: CSARDRGRGSNQPQHF. As DNA, the CDR3 is TGCAGTGCTAGGGACAGGGGGAGAGGTAGCAATCAGCCCCAGCATTTT.

A word on this clonotype: A read error may produce the germline difference seen at one junction end. The chain combines TRBV11-2 with TRBJ1-1; D is perhaps TRBD1 (6 bases). CDR1 SGHAT and CDR2 FQNNGV come from the germline V gene. The CDR3 length is 13 residues. CDR3 sequence: CASSLGGDTEASF. In DNA, the CDR3 is TGTGCCAGCAGCCTGGGGGGGGACACTGAAGCTTCCTTT.

This clonotype was seen a handful of times. The rearrangement links TRBV7-9 to TRBJ1-2; D is uncertain. CDR1 and CDR2 (germline): SEHNR, FQNEAQ (reference sequence). V lost 5 bases to trimming and J lost 4 bases, with 11 bases between them. The CDR3 totals 13 residues. In nucleotides, the CDR3 is TGTGCCAGCAGCGCAATGGGAGTCTATGGCTACACCTTC. As protein: CASSAMGVYGYTF.

In this sample, this clonotype turned up many times. The chain links TRBV28 to TRBJ1-5, with D possibly being TRBD1 (6 bases). The CDR3 has 15 amino acids. The V and J ends lost 10 bases and 5 bases respectively, with 21 bases between them. CDR1 and CDR2 (germline): MDHEN, SYDVKM. The CDR3 reads CATTPLDSIHQPQHF. The CDR3 DNA is TGTGCCACCACCCCTCTGGACAGCATTCATCAGCCCCAGCATTTT.

This clonotype was counted ten times or more. V is TRBV6-1 and J is TRBJ1-6; 10 nucleotides align to TRBD1. The CDR3 runs 14 residues. Looked up from germline, CDR1 is MNHNS and CDR2 is SASEGT. J gave up 10 bases and V 7 bases, and 7 bases lay outside the gene matches. CDR3 DNA: TGTGCCAGCATGTGGGACAGGGGATCCTCACCCCTCCACTTT. Its translation: CASMWDRGSSPLHF.

The sample holds many counts of this clonotype. This chain joins TRBV6-1 and TRBJ2-5; 7 bases are a match to TRBD1. With V trimmed by 6 bases and J by 1 base, 8 bases remained unmatched. Germline lookup yields CDR1 MNHNS and CDR2 SASEGT. The CDR3 covers 15 residues. CDR3 amino acids: CASRRTGTLQETQYF. The CDR3, as DNA: TGTGCCAGCAGGCGGACAGGCACTCTCCAAGAGACCCAGTACTTC.

This clonotype was found many times. The rearrangement joins TRBV7-2 to TRBJ1-5; D not certain. Germline CDR1 reads SGHTA; CDR2 reads FQGNSA. The CDR3 consists of 16 residues. Trimming removed 1 base at V and 2 bases at J, with 12 bases between. The CDR3: CASSLDLGARNQPQHF. CDR3 in DNA: TGTGCCAGCAGCTTAGATCTTGGAGCGCGCAATCAGCCCCAGCATTTT.